This T cell receptor (beta chain) was identified in a study of beta chain features in type 1 diabetes. The isolated RNA, all of it, was reverse transcribed, so expressed TCRB transcripts were what got sequenced. Profiling relied on immunoSEQ multiplex PCR, and the TCRdb table lists in-frame clones only, not all of them. The data contain 850,000 to 900,000 clones, roughly a sixth of them singletons. The CDR3 is 15 residues long. Germline CDR1 reads SGHNT; CDR2 reads YYREEE (reference sequence). The ends were cut back, 0 bases at V and 3 bases at J, with 10 bases in the middle. Sequenced sample: naive CD4+ T cells from blood. The chain carries TRBV5-4 and TRBJ2-1; maybe TRBD2 (6 bases). The TCR sequence derives from a woman aged 18-29 years in good health. The CDR3 sequence: CASSLGGINYNEQFF. CDR3 coding DNA: TGTGCCAGCAGCTTGGGCGGGATAAACTACAATGAGCAGTTCTTC.